This passage covers 30 T cell receptor beta chains from one sample sequenced in a study of T cell responses to AZD1222 COVID-19 vaccine. Some clones are missing from TCRdb's copy, which holds only in-frame ones; the method was immunoSEQ multiplex PCR. The sample contains under 150,000 clones, roughly 93% of which appear only once. Specimen: peripheral blood, collected 28 days after the second AZD1222 dose. Receptors were obtained from an adult who received the AZD1222 COVID-19 vaccine.

Concerning this clone itself: One end of the junction varies from germline; a read error may be responsible. The rearrangement joins TRBV23-1 to TRBJ1-4; 7 nucleotides match TRBD1. TRBV23-1 has ORF status, its function being uncertain. This CDR3 comprises 15 residues. The chain's CDR3 is CARSRPGQLNEKLFF. Here the CDR3 DNA reads TGCGCCCGCAGTCGGCCGGGACAGCTTAATGAAAAACTGTTTTTT.

J is TRBJ2-5 and V is TRBV6-5; D gene uncertain. There are 15 residues in the CDR3. Germline V CDR1 and CDR2: MNHEY, SVGAGI. The V end lost 2 bases, the J end lost 7 bases, and 17 bases lay between the germline ends. CDR3 bases: TGTGCCAGCAGTTACCGAAATCAAGCCCCGGGGACCCAGTACTTC. This translates into CASSYRNQAPGTQYF.

The chain couples TRBV28 to TRBJ2-7; either TRBD1 or TRBD2 may fit D (5 bases each). Germline CDR1 MDHEN, CDR2 SYDVKM. This CDR3 is 16 amino acids long. V was trimmed by 4 bases and J by 2 bases, leaving 18 bases between them. The DNA for the CDR3 is TGTGCCAGCAGTTCCCCTGGTTCGGGACCAACCTACGAGCAGTACTTC. This translates into CASSSPGSGPTYEQYF.

The chain joins TRBV3-1 (or the pseudogene TRBV3-2) to TRBJ1-5, with D possibly being TRBD1 (6 bases). Germline CDR1 is LGHDT and CDR2 is YNNKEL (reference sequence). Trimming took 1 base from V and 6 from J, leaving 16 bases between them. The CDR3 is 16 residues long. This CDR3 is CASSQGTGSFGQPQHF. CDR3 in DNA: TGTGCCAGCAGCCAAGGAACAGGGTCCTTCGGTCAGCCCCAGCATTTT.

In the case of this clone: Other DNA sequences from this sample encode an identical CDR3 as well. The V and J genes are TRBV5-4 and TRBJ1-1; D call uncertain. The V gene lost 1 base and the J gene lost 0 bases, with 4 bases spanning the gap. This CDR3 is 13 amino acids long. Germline V gene data show CDR1 as SGHNT and CDR2 as YYREEE (reference sequence). The chain's CDR3 is CASSLTVNTEAFF. The CDR3 nucleotides read TGTGCCAGCAGCTTGACAGTGAACACTGAAGCTTTCTTT. The whole variable domain, remainder taken from reference TRBV5-4 and TRBJ1-1, is ETGVTQSPTHLIKTRGQQVTLRCSSQSGHNTVSWYQQALGQGPQFIFQYYREEENGRGNFPPRFSGLQFPNYSSELNVNALELDDSALYLCASSLTVNTEAFFGQGTRLTVV.

V and J are TRBV28 and TRBJ1-2; D is undetermined. The CDR3 extends over 15 amino acids. V lost 7 bases and J lost 6, with 21 bases in between. Germline V gives CDR1 MDHEN, CDR2 SYDVKM. The CDR3 nucleotides read TGTGCCAGCAATCCCCACCGGGCGGGAAGAAATGGCTACACCTTC. This codes for CASNPHRAGRNGYTF.

This clone came up once. The CDR3 spells CASSSGLAGRLGTDTQYF. The CDR3 DNA reads TGTGCCAGCAGCTCCGGACTAGCGGGGCGCTTGGGCACAGATACGCAGTATTTT. This chain connects TRBV13 to TRBJ2-3; 12 nucleotides line up with TRBD2. V shed 4 bases, J shed 1 base, and the junction held 9 bases outside the gene matches. Germline lookup yields CDR1 PRHDT and CDR2 FYEKMQ (reference sequence). The CDR3 length is 18 residues.

The chain joins TRBV30 to TRBJ2-3; 11 bases line up with TRBD1. After removal of 1 base from V and 6 bases from J, the junction contained 6 bases not matched to a gene. The CDR3 is made up of 15 amino acids. Germline CDR1 and CDR2: GTSNPN and SVGIG (reference sequence). CDR3 in amino acids: CAWSAGQGADDTQYF. In nucleotides, the CDR3 is TGTGCCTGGAGTGCAGGACAGGGGGCGGACGATACGCAGTATTTT.

V and J are TRBV3-1 (or the pseudogene TRBV3-2) and TRBJ1-5; no clear D gene. This CDR3 is 15 amino acids long. V was cut by 0 bases and J by 7 bases, with 13 bases left in between. CDR1 and CDR2 from the germline V gene are LGHDT and YNNKEL (reference sequence). The CDR3 nucleotides are TGTGCCAGCAGCCAAGATTATAGTGCGGGACAGCCCCAGCATTTT. As protein: CASSQDYSAGQPQHF.

This clone was recorded only once. This chain connects TRBV18 to TRBJ2-1; D unresolved. The CDR3 consists of 15 residues. Germline lookup yields CDR1 KGHSH and CDR2 LQKENI. Deletions cut 4 bases from V and 4 bases from J, with 14 bases between. Here the CDR3 reads CASSLSRTDYNEQFF. The DNA of the CDR3 is TGTGCCAGCTCACTCTCGAGGACGGATTACAATGAGCAGTTCTTC. The whole variable domain, filled in from reference TRBV18 and TRBJ2-1, reads NAGVMQNPRHLVRRRGQEARLRCSPMKGHSHVYWYRQLPEEGLKFMVYLQKENIIDESGMPKERFSAEFPKEGPSILRIQQVVRGDSAAYFCASSLSRTDYNEQFFGPGTRLTVL.

The chain has TRBV27 and TRBJ1-6; D call uncertain. The V end lost 5 bases, the J end lost 5 bases, and 19 bases lay between the germline ends. The CDR3 is 17 amino acids. From germline, CDR1 is MNHEY and CDR2 SMNVEV (reference sequence). This chain's CDR3 is CASSQWGFVGDNSPLHF. The CDR3 nucleotides are TGTGCCAGCAGTCAATGGGGATTCGTCGGGGATAATTCACCCCTCCACTTT.

The V gene is TRBV7-6, the J gene TRBJ2-1; unclear D gene. This CDR3 spans 12 amino acids. Trimming removed 0 bases from V and 9 bases from J, with 6 bases in between. Germline lookup yields CDR1 SGHVS and CDR2 FNYEAQ. CDR3 sequence reads: CASSLALTEQFF. In DNA, the CDR3 is TGTGCCAGCAGCTTAGCTCTAACTGAGCAGTTCTTC.

The chain links TRBV24-1 to TRBJ2-7, with D perhaps matching TRBD1 (5 bases). This CDR3 has 13 amino acids. Deletions cut 5 bases from V and 3 bases from J, with 10 bases between. Germline V gene sequence: CDR1 KGHDR, CDR2 SFDVKD. The CDR3 DNA sequence: TGTGCCACCAGTGGGACATGGGACTACGAGCAGTACTTC. This gives the protein CATSGTWDYEQYF.

This chain joins TRBV27 and TRBJ2-5; the D is unclear. CDR1 MNHEY and CDR2 SMNVEV come from the germline V gene (reference sequence). The CDR3 has 13 amino acids. The germline V and J ends were trimmed by 4 bases and 5 bases, with 11 bases remaining between them. The CDR3 region is CASSSADGETQYF. The CDR3, as DNA: TGTGCCAGCAGTTCCGCGGATGGGGAGACCCAGTACTTC.

J is TRBJ1-1 and V is TRBV5-1; D perhaps matches TRBD1 (5 bases). Trimming stripped 0 bases from V and 8 bases from J, with 11 bases between. Germline CDR1 is SGHRS and CDR2 is YFSETQ. The CDR3 is made up of 13 amino acids. The CDR3 DNA sequence: TGCGCCAGCAGCTTGGCCACGGGGACGGAAGCTTTCTTT. It yields the protein CASSLATGTEAFF.

The CDR3 nucleotides are TGTGCCAGCAGCTTAGATCGGAGAAGTTACACTGAAGCTTTCTTT. It specifies CASSLDRRSYTEAFF. The genes are TRBV11-2 and TRBJ1-1; D ambiguous. The V gene lost 0 bases and the J gene lost 3 bases, with 11 bases spanning the gap. Looked up from germline, CDR1 is SGHAT and CDR2 is FQNNGV. The CDR3 spans 15 residues.

V and J are TRBV7-6 and TRBJ2-5; perhaps TRBD1 as D (6 bases). The V end lost 5 bases, the J end lost 5 bases, and 18 bases lay between the germline ends. Germline lookup yields CDR1 SGHVS and CDR2 FNYEAQ. The CDR3 spans 15 residues. CDR3 amino acids: CASSPDRSKKETQYF. As DNA, the CDR3 is TGTGCCAGCAGCCCTGACAGGTCGAAGAAGGAGACCCAGTACTTC.

The V call is TRBV7-8, the J call TRBJ2-1; D perhaps matches TRBD1 (7 bases). CDR3 size: 17 residues. Germline CDR1 reads SGHVS; CDR2 reads FQNEAQ. Trimming pared 2 bases from V and 0 bases from J, leaving 14 bases between. This chain's CDR3 is CASSLRGGGSSYNEQFF. The CDR3 DNA sequence: TGTGCCAGCAGCTTAAGAGGAGGGGGCAGCTCCTACAATGAGCAGTTCTTC.

This rearrangement joins TRBV27 to TRBJ2-7; weak D call: TRBD1 (6 bases). V was cut by 7 bases and J by 2 bases, with 21 bases left in between. CDR3 length: 16 amino acids. Germline V gene data show CDR1 as MNHEY and CDR2 as SMNVEV (reference sequence). The CDR3 sequence is CASKDTTGTRTYEQYF. CDR3 DNA: TGTGCCAGCAAAGATACAACAGGGACCCGAACCTACGAGCAGTACTTC.

V is TRBV6-5 and J is TRBJ2-7; D is uncertain. The CDR3 is made up of 15 amino acids. The V and J ends lost 7 bases and 2 bases respectively, with 18 bases between them. Germline V gene data show CDR1 as MNHEY and CDR2 as SVGAGI. CDR3 coding DNA: TGTGCCAGCAACGACTTGGCGGAAGGGACCTACGAGCAGTACTTC. Protein product: CASNDLAEGTYEQYF.

This clone has just one count. This chain connects TRBV6-5 to TRBJ2-7, with a tentative D call TRBD2 (5 bases). In germline, CDR1 is MNHEY, CDR2 SVGAGI. Trimming pared 5 bases from V and 7 bases from J, leaving 12 bases between. The CDR3 totals 12 residues. Here the CDR3 DNA reads TGTGCCAGCAGTCACGATTCGGGGGAGCAGTACTTC. Its protein is CASSHDSGEQYF.

The chain recombines TRBV9 with TRBJ2-2; perhaps TRBD1 as D (7 bases). Trimming pared 1 base from V and 5 bases from J, leaving 9 bases between. CDR3 size: 14 residues. The germline V gene encodes CDR1 SGDLS and CDR2 YYNGEE. The CDR3 reads CASSVSGGTGELFF. CDR3 DNA: TGTGCCAGCAGCGTATCAGGGGGGACCGGGGAGCTGTTTTTT.

The chain uses TRBV12-3 or TRBV12-4 and TRBJ1-2; D perhaps matches TRBD1 (6 bases). Trimming took off 7 bases at V and 5 bases at J, with 14 bases between the two ends. The CDR3 spans 13 residues. The CDR3 nucleotides read TGTGCCAGCAAATTCTTAGGGGGATATGGCTACACCTTC. It codes for CASKFLGGYGYTF.

V is TRBV7-2 and J is TRBJ2-3; 11 bases line up with TRBD2. V lost 4 bases to trimming and J lost 10 bases; unmatched junction nucleotides: 4. The germline V gene has CDR1 SGHTA and CDR2 FQGNSA. CDR3 length: 13 residues. CDR3 amino acids: CASSSLAGGPQYF. CDR3 sequence (DNA): TGTGCCAGCAGCTCTCTAGCGGGAGGCCCGCAGTATTTT. Looking up the rest from reference TRBV7-2 and TRBJ2-3 gives the full variable domain: GAGVSQSPSNKVTEKGKDVELRCDPISGHTALYWYRQSLGQGLEFLIYFQGNSAPDKSGLPSDRFSAERTGGSVSTLTIQRTQQEDSAVYLCASSSLAGGPQYFGPGTRLTVL.

This clone was recorded only once. The V and J genes are TRBV18 and TRBJ1-1, with TRBD1 as a possible D gene (6 bases). This CDR3 region has 13 residues. V lost 6 bases to trimming and J lost 5 bases, with 13 bases between them. CDR1 KGHSH and CDR2 LQKENI come from the germline V gene. This chain's CDR3 is CASSTGRGTEAFF. For the CDR3, the DNA is TGTGCCAGCTCTACAGGGAGGGGAACTGAAGCTTTCTTT.

This clone was seen just once. This sequence joins TRBV30 and TRBJ1-5; D remains ambiguous. The germline V gene encodes CDR1 GTSNPN and CDR2 SVGIG (reference sequence). The CDR3 extends over 13 amino acids. V gave up 1 base and J gave up 0 bases, with 4 bases separating them. This chain's CDR3 is CAWSADSNQPQHF. The CDR3 nucleotides read TGTGCCTGGAGTGCTGATAGCAATCAGCCCCAGCATTTT.

The J gene is TRBJ2-3, the V gene TRBV11-1, with unresolved D. Germline CDR1 SGHAT, CDR2 FQDESV (reference sequence). Trimming cost V 5 bases and J 1 base, with 10 bases left between them. The CDR3 is 14 amino acids. CDR3 DNA sequence: TGTGCCAGCAGCCCATCCAAGGGCACAGATACGCAGTATTTT. Translated, it gives CASSPSKGTDTQYF.

CDR3 in DNA: TGTGCCAGCAGTTTATGGGCCCGGGACAGATACGGCTTGAATGAAAAACTGTTTTTT. Translation gives CASSLWARDRYGLNEKLFF. The rearrangement uses TRBV28 and TRBJ1-4, with 7 bases that match TRBD1. The CDR3 contains 19 residues. Germline values: CDR1 MDHEN, CDR2 SYDVKM. J gave up 5 bases and V 0 bases, and 15 bases lay outside the gene matches.

V usage is TRBV11-2 and J usage is TRBJ2-5, with D uncertain. The CDR3 length is 12 residues. With 5 bases removed from V and 5 bases from J, the gap between germline ends came to 9 bases. Per the germline V gene, CDR1 is SGHAT and CDR2 is FQNNGV. CDR3: CASSLSRETQYF. The CDR3 coding sequence is TGTGCCAGCAGCCTATCCCGGGAGACCCAGTACTTC. The entire variable domain, with the rest obtained from reference TRBV11-2 and TRBJ2-5, is as follows: EAGVAQSPRYKIIEKRQSVAFWCNPISGHATLYWYQQILGQGPKLLIQFQNNGVVDDSQLPKDRFSAERLKGVDSTLKIQPAKLEDSAVYLCASSLSRETQYFGPGTRLLVL.

This chain links TRBV7-9 with TRBJ2-3, with TRBD2 as a possible D gene (5 bases). CDR1 and CDR2 (germline): SEHNR, FQNEAQ (reference sequence). This CDR3 has 14 residues. V lost 3 bases to trimming and J lost 4 bases, with 11 bases between them. DNA for the CDR3: TGTGCCAGCAGCTTGATTTCCGGGGCAGATACGCAGTATTTT. Translated, it gives CASSLISGADTQYF. The complete variable domain, with remaining parts taken from reference TRBV7-9 and TRBJ2-3, reads DTGVSQNPRHKITKRGQNVTFRCDPISEHNRLYWYRQTLGQGPEFLTYFQNEAQLEKSRLLSDRFSAERPKGSFSTLEIQRTEQGDSAMYLCASSLISGADTQYFGPGTRLTVL.